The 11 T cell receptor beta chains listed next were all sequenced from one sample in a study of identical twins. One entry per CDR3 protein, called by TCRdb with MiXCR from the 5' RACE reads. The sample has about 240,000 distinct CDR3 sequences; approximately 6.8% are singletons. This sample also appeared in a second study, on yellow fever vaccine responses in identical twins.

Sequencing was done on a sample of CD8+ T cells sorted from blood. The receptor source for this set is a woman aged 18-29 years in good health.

DNA for the CDR3: TGTGCCAGCAGCGGGCCTAGCGGGAGTTTTTACAATGAGCAGTTCTTC. Encoded protein: CASSGPSGSFYNEQFF. The rearrangement links TRBV7-6 to TRBJ2-1, with 10 bases that match TRBD2. Per germline, CDR1 SGHVS and CDR2 FNYEAQ. The length of the CDR3 is 16 residues. With V trimmed by 5 bases and J by 4 bases, 8 bases remained unmatched.

CDR3 sequence reads: CSARDGRGYQETQYF. The DNA for the CDR3 is TGCAGTGCTAGAGATGGGCGAGGGTACCAAGAGACCCAGTACTTC. The genes are TRBV20-1 and TRBJ2-5; tentative D call: TRBD2 (5 bases). Looked up from germline, CDR1 is DFQATT and CDR2 is SNEGSKA (reference sequence). The CDR3 is 15 residues long. V was pared by 0 bases and J by 0 bases, with 11 bases between.

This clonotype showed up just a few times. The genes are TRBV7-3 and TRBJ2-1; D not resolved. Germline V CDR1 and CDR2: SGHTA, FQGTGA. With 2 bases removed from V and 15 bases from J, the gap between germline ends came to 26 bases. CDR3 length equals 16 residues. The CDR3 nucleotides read TGTGCCAGCAGCTTAGATTTTGGTCCAAAGGGTCTGGGTCGGTTCTTC. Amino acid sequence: CASSLDFGPKGLGRFF.

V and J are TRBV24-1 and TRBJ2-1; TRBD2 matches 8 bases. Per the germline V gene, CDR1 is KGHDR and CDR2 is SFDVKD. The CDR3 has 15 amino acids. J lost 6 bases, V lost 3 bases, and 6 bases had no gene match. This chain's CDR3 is CATSDPRGGGNEQFF. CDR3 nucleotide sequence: TGTGCCACCAGTGATCCTCGGGGGGGGGGCAATGAGCAGTTCTTC.

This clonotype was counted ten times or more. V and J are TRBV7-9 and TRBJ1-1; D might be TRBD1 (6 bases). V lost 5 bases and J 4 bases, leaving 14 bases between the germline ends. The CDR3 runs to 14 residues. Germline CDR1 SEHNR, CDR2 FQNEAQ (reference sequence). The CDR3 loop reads CASSVEGGSTEAFF. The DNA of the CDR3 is TGTGCCAGCAGCGTAGAGGGGGGTAGCACTGAAGCTTTCTTT.

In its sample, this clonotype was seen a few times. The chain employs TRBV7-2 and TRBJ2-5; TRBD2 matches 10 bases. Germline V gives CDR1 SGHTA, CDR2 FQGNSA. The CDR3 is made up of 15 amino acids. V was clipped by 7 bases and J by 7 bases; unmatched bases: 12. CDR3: CASTTSGTAAGTQYF. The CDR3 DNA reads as TGTGCCAGCACTACTAGCGGGACCGCGGCGGGGACCCAGTACTTC.

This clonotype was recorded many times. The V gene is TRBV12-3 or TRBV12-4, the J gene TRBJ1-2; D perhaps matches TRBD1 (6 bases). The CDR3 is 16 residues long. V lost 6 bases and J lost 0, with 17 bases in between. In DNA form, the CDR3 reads TGTGCCAGCAGCGAAGCTTCGGGACATACTAACTATGGCTACACCTTC. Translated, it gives CASSEASGHTNYGYTF.

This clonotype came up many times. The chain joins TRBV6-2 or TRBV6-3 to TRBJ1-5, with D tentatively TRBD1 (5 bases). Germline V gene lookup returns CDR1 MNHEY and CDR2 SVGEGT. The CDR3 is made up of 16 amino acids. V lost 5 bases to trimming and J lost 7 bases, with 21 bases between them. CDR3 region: CASSGVDGQLRQPQHF. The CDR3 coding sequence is TGTGCCAGCAGTGGCGTGGACGGACAATTAAGACAGCCCCAGCATTTT.

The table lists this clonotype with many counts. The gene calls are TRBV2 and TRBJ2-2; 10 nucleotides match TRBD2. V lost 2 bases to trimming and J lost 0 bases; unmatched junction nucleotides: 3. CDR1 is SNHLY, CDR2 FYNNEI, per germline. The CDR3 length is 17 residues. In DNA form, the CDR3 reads TGTGCCAGCAGTGAACCTAGCGGGAGTCCGAACACCGGGGAGCTGTTTTTT. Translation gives CASSEPSGSPNTGELFF.

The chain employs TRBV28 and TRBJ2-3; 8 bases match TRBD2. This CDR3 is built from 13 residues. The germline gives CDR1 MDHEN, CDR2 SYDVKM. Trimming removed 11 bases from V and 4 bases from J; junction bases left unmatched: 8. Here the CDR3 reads CAGSGGPSDTQYF. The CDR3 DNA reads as TGTGCCGGGTCGGGGGGGCCTTCAGATACGCAGTATTTT.

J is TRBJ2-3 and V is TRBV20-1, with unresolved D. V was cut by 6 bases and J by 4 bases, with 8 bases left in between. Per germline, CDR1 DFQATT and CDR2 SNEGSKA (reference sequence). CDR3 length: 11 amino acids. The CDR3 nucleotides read TGCAGTGCCAGAACTCCAGATACGCAGTATTTT. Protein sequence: CSARTPDTQYF.